This T cell receptor (beta chain) was found in a study of monozygotic twins with inflammatory bowel disease. Study-level points and caveats: Reduced clonotype sharing with other individuals was observed in IBD patients relative to healthy twins, especially with disease activity.

The CDR3 is 14 amino acids. Per the germline V gene, CDR1 is MGHRA and CDR2 is YSYEKL. Total RNA, at approximately 4,000 ng, went into every TCR library. Through template switching, UMIs that included a 6-nucleotide sample barcode were added. After re-calling the 5' RACE reads, TCRdb lists one entry per CDR3 protein, DNA absent. The table lists 350,000 to 550,000 distinct CDR3 sequences. As concerns this clonotype: Its antigen is undetermined.

This clonotype was sampled from a human donor with ulcerative colitis or Crohn's disease, or a healthy co-twin of an affected twin (not recorded which). What was sequenced was blood. The rearrangement links TRBV4-1 to TRBJ2-1; TCRdb's D call, TRBD2, is unchecked because there is no DNA. The CDR3 loop is CASSPGTIGIGQFF.